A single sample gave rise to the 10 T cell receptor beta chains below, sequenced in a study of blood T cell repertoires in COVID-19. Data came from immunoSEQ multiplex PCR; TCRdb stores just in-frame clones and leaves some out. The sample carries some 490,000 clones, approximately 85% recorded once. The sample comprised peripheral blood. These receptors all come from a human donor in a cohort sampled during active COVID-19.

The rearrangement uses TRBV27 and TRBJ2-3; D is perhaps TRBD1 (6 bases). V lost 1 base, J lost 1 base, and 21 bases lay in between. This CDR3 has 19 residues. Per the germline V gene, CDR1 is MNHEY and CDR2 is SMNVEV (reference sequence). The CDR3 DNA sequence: TGTGCCAGCAGTTTATTTTCTTTCCGAGCTGGGGGCCGCACAGATACGCAGTATTTT. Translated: CASSLFSFRAGGRTDTQYF.

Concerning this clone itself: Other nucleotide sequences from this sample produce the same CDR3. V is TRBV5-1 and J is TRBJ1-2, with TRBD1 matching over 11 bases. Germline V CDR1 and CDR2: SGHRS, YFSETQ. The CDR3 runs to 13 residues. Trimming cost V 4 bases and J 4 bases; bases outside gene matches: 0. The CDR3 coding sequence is TGCGCCAGCAGCGGGACAGGGGGCTATGGCTACACCTTC. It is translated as CASSGTGGYGYTF.

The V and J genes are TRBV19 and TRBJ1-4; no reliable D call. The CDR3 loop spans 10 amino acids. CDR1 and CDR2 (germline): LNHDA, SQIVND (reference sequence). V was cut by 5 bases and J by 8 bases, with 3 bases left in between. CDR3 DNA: TGTGCCAGTAGTCCAGAAAAACTGTTTTTT. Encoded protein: CASSPEKLFF.

The CDR3 sequence is CASSPNRGLEPQHF. The CDR3 DNA sequence: TGTGCCAGCAGTCCTAACAGGGGGCTGGAGCCCCAGCATTTT. The chain combines TRBV2 with TRBJ1-5; 9 nucleotides line up with TRBD1. V shed 5 bases, J shed 8 bases, and the junction held 7 bases outside the gene matches. Germline loops: CDR1 SNHLY, CDR2 FYNNEI. The CDR3 loop spans 14 amino acids.

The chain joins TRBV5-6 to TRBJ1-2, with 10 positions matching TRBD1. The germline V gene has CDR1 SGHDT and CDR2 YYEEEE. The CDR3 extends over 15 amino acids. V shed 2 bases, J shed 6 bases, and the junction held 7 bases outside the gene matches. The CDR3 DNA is TGTGCCAGCAGCTTCCCCAGACAGGGGGCAGATGGCTACACCTTC. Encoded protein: CASSFPRQGADGYTF.

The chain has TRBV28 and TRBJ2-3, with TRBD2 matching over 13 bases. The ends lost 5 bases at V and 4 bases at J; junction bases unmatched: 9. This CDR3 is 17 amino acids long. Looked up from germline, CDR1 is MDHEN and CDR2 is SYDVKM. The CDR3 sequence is CASSQGLAGDGSDTQYF. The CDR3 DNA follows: TGTGCCAGCAGTCAAGGACTAGCGGGAGATGGGTCAGATACGCAGTATTTT.

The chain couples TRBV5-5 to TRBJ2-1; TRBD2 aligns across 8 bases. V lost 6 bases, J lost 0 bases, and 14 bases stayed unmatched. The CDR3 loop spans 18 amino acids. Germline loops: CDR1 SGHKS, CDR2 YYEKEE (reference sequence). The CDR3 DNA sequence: TGTGCCAGCACCTCTTCTGGGGGCGGGAGGAGCTCCTACAATGAGCAGTTCTTC. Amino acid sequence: CASTSSGGGRSSYNEQFF.

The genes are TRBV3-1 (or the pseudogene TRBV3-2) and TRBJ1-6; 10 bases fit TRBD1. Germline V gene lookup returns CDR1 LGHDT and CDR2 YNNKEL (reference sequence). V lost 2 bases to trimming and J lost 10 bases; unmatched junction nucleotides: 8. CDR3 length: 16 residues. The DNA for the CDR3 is TGTGCCAGCAGCCAACGGGACAGGGGTGGGAGATCACCCCTCCACTTT. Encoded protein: CASSQRDRGGRSPLHF.

CDR3 region: CASSLYSGRAGTGELFF. The CDR3 nucleotides read TGTGCCAGCAGCCTTTATAGCGGGAGGGCCGGCACCGGGGAGCTGTTTTTT. The chain carries TRBV7-8 and TRBJ2-2; 11 bases are shared with TRBD2. The V and J ends lost 5 bases and 4 bases, in that order; junction bases with no gene match: 9. The CDR3 has 17 residues. Germline V gene sequence: CDR1 SGHVS, CDR2 FQNEAQ.

The CDR3 DNA follows: TGCAGTGCTAGTTCGTTAGGGGGCGTTAATCGCGCAGATACGCAGTATTTT. Protein product: CSASSLGGVNRADTQYF. The chain has TRBV20-1 and TRBJ2-3, with 7 bases lining up with TRBD1. Germline CDR1 and CDR2: DFQATT and SNEGSKA (reference sequence). The V and J ends lost 3 bases and 4 bases, in that order; junction bases with no gene match: 16. This CDR3 has 17 residues.